The 21 T cell receptor beta chains reported below all come from one sample, sequenced in a study of T-cell memory formation after mild COVID-19. TCRdb recomputed calls from the 5' RACE reads with MiXCR, one row per CDR3 protein. Of roughly 550,000 distinct CDR3 sequences in the sample, about a fifth were seen once. The sample was PBMCs or a T cell subset sorted from them (not recorded which). The source is an adult woman who had mild COVID-19 (a few samples of this study predate the infection). Cell type and time point are not known.

This clonotype was observed a handful of times. The rearrangement links TRBV5-1 to TRBJ1-5, with D possibly matching TRBD1 (5 bases). The CDR3 runs to 14 residues. Deletions cut 0 bases from V and 5 bases from J, with 9 bases between. Germline V CDR1 and CDR2: SGHRS, YFSETQ. CDR3 nucleotide sequence: TGCGCCAGCAGCTTGGATGGGGGATATCAGCCCCAGCATTTT. Protein product: CASSLDGGYQPQHF.

This clonotype has just a few counts. A clone one base away is much larger, so this may be a read error. The chain links TRBV12-3 or TRBV12-4 to TRBJ2-2; D remains unclear. This CDR3 comprises 14 residues. Between the trimmed V and J ends, which lost 2 bases and 1 base, there was a span of 5 bases. The CDR3 sequence is CASSLLRNTGELFF. The CDR3, as DNA: TGTGCCAGCAGTTTACTGCGGAACACCGGGGAGCTGTTTTTT.

V usage is TRBV20-1 and J usage is TRBJ2-3, with TRBD2 identical over 9 bases. The CDR3 covers 14 residues. Germline V gene lookup returns CDR1 DFQATT and CDR2 SNEGSKA (reference sequence). V gave up 5 bases and J gave up 0 bases; unmatched junction bases: 3. For the CDR3, the DNA is TGCAGTGCTGGTCTAGCGGGGAGCACAGATACGCAGTATTTT. It yields the protein CSAGLAGSTDTQYF.

This clonotype was counted only a few times. The rearrangement joins TRBV12-3 or TRBV12-4 to TRBJ2-1, with 16 bases lining up with TRBD2. Trimming at V came to 9 bases and at J to 6 bases, leaving 17 bases not matched to a gene. The CDR3 loop spans 19 amino acids. CDR3 sequence: CASRPPGLAGGKGGNEQFF. Written as DNA, the CDR3 is TGTGCCAGTCGCCCACCGGGACTAGCGGGAGGGAAGGGAGGCAATGAGCAGTTCTTC.

CDR3 residues: CASTLSSSAYNEQFF. The DNA for the CDR3 is TGTGCCAGCACCCTATCGAGCTCGGCCTACAATGAGCAGTTCTTC. V usage is TRBV6-6 and J usage is TRBJ2-1; D is unresolved. V dropped 7 bases and J dropped 2 bases, with 15 bases sitting between them. The CDR3 extends over 15 amino acids. CDR1 and CDR2 from the germline V gene are MNHNY and SVGAGI (reference sequence).

This chain connects TRBV7-9 to TRBJ2-4; 16 nucleotides line up with TRBD2. V gave up 5 bases and J gave up 2 bases; unmatched junction bases: 6. Germline V gene sequence: CDR1 SEHNR, CDR2 FQNEAQ (reference sequence). This CDR3 contains 18 residues. The CDR3 DNA follows: TGTGCCAGCAGCCCGGGACTAGCGGGAGGGCCGACCAAAAACATTCAGTACTTC. The encoded protein is CASSPGLAGGPTKNIQYF.

This rearrangement joins TRBV12-3 or TRBV12-4 to TRBJ2-3; 15 bases are shared with TRBD2. With V trimmed by 10 bases and J by 0 bases, 11 bases remained unmatched. The CDR3 contains 18 residues. The CDR3 spells CATAEGLAGGRSTDTQYF. The CDR3 DNA follows: TGTGCCACCGCGGAAGGACTAGCGGGAGGGCGGAGCACAGATACGCAGTATTTT.

The chain joins TRBV10-3 to TRBJ1-6, with 7 bases identical to TRBD1. The CDR3 is 14 amino acids. The germline V gene has CDR1 ENHRY and CDR2 SYGVKD. The V gene end was trimmed by 5 bases and the J gene end by 11 bases; junction bases not matched to a gene: 9. The CDR3 here is CAISKGQFEAPLHF. As DNA, the CDR3 is TGTGCCATCAGTAAGGGACAGTTTGAAGCACCCCTCCACTTT.

The chain recombines TRBV27 with TRBJ2-4; a possible D gene is TRBD2 (5 bases). Germline V gives CDR1 MNHEY, CDR2 SMNVEV (reference sequence). The CDR3 has 14 residues. V was pared by 3 bases and J by 10 bases, with 16 bases between. CDR3 nucleotide sequence: TGTGCCAGCAGTTTCACTAGTACTACTGGGATTCAGTACTTC. Encoded protein: CASSFTSTTGIQYF.

This clonotype turned up a few times. The genes are TRBV7-6 and TRBJ2-1; the match to TRBD2 covers 7 bases. Losses at the gene ends were 1 base for V and 1 base for J; bases not matched to a gene: 4. This CDR3 is 16 amino acids long. CDR1 and CDR2 (germline): SGHVS, FNYEAQ. In DNA form, the CDR3 reads TGTGCCAGCAGCTTAGAGGCGGGAGTTTCCTACAATGAGCAGTTCTTC. It is translated as CASSLEAGVSYNEQFF.

This clonotype turned up a few times. The chain employs TRBV20-1 and TRBJ2-7, with 10 bases that match TRBD2. Germline V gives CDR1 DFQATT, CDR2 SNEGSKA (reference sequence). The CDR3 sequence is 13 residues long. The J segment lost 3 bases and the V segment lost 2 bases, leaving 1 base of the junction unmatched. The CDR3 DNA reads as TGCAGTGCTAGACTAGCGGGGGACTACGAGCAGTACTTC. This translates into CSARLAGDYEQYF.

The V and J genes are TRBV5-1 and TRBJ2-1; 12 nucleotides align to TRBD2. Germline V gene sequence: CDR1 SGHRS, CDR2 YFSETQ. The ends lost 4 bases at V and 4 bases at J; junction bases unmatched: 6. The CDR3 runs to 16 residues. The CDR3 nucleotides are TGCGCCAGCAGCCGCCAGACTAGCGGGAGTTACAATGAGCAGTTCTTC. Its translation: CASSRQTSGSYNEQFF.

This clonotype came up a few times. V usage is TRBV9 and J usage is TRBJ2-7; the D is unclear. There are 13 residues in the CDR3. Germline CDR1 SGDLS, CDR2 YYNGEE. The germline V and J ends were trimmed by 6 bases and 3 bases, with 13 bases remaining between them. This CDR3 reads CASNRAADYEQYF. The CDR3 region has the DNA TGTGCCAGCAACCGAGCCGCGGACTACGAGCAGTACTTC.

Only a few counts were recorded for this clonotype. The V and J genes are TRBV2 and TRBJ2-1; TRBD2 agrees at 7 bases. V was clipped by 7 bases and J by 9 bases; unmatched bases: 15. There are 15 residues in the CDR3. The V gene's germline CDR1 is SNHLY and CDR2 FYNNEI. The CDR3 region has the DNA TGTGCCAGCACCCCGTCTCCAGGGAGGGGAGGTGAGCAGTTCTTC. This gives the protein CASTPSPGRGGEQFF.

This rearrangement joins TRBV20-1 to TRBJ2-6; 11 positions agree with TRBD1. V gave up 0 bases and J gave up 0 bases; unmatched junction bases: 4. This CDR3 has 18 residues. Germline assignment: CDR1 DFQATT and CDR2 SNEGSKA (reference sequence). The CDR3 DNA reads TGCAGTGCTAGAGAAGGGACAGGGGGAATCTCTGGGGCCAACGTCCTGACTTTC. This gives the protein CSAREGTGGISGANVLTF.

In its sample, this clonotype was seen a few times. This chain uses TRBV9 with TRBJ2-1; tentative D call: TRBD2 (6 bases). The CDR3 runs to 14 residues. Germline loops: CDR1 SGDLS, CDR2 YYNGEE. V was trimmed by 3 bases and J by 4 bases, leaving 11 bases between them. CDR3: CASSETDYYNEQFF. The CDR3 DNA reads TGTGCCAGCAGCGAGACGGACTATTACAATGAGCAGTTCTTC.

A few counts support this clonotype. This chain's CDR3 is CSVAGTGRFKNTIYF. CDR3 bases: TGCAGCGTTGCCGGAACAGGGCGATTTAAAAACACCATATATTTT. The chain couples TRBV29-1 to TRBJ1-3; tentatively, D is TRBD1 (6 bases). V was clipped by 4 bases and J by 6 bases, with 19 bases between them. This CDR3 has 15 residues. Germline CDR1 and CDR2: SQVTM and ANQGSEA. Full variable domain (remainder filled in from reference TRBV29-1 and TRBJ1-3): SAVISQKPSRDICQRGTSLTIQCQVDSQVTMMFWYRQQPGQSLTLIATANQGSEATYESGFVIDKFPISRPNLTFSTLTVSNMSPEDSSIYLCSVAGTGRFKNTIYFGEGSWLTVV.

The gene calls are TRBV28 and TRBJ2-7; 7 bases map to TRBD1. Germline V gives CDR1 MDHEN, CDR2 SYDVKM. Trimming took 5 bases from V and 0 from J; bases not matched to a gene: 10. The CDR3 totals 16 residues. CDR3 nucleotides: TGTGCCAGCAGTCCCCCAACAGGGGTCGGCTCCTACGAGCAGTACTTC. This gives the protein CASSPPTGVGSYEQYF. Combining the CDR3 with reference TRBV28 and TRBJ2-7 gives the whole variable domain DVKVTQSSRYLVKRTGEKVFLECVQDMDHENMFWYRQDPGLGLRLIYFSYDVKMKEKGDIPEGYSVSREKKERFSLILESASTNQTSMYLCASSPPTGVGSYEQYFGPGTRLTVT.

In its sample, this clonotype was seen once. The chain links TRBV12-3 or TRBV12-4 to TRBJ1-3; 7 positions match TRBD1. V trimming: 5 bases; J trimming: 8 bases; junction bases outside the gene matches: 6. The CDR3 is 13 amino acids. CDR3 sequence reads: CASSPDRAHTIYF. DNA for the CDR3: TGTGCCAGCAGTCCCGACAGGGCACACACCATATATTTT.

This clonotype was observed at least ten times. The chain links TRBV19 to TRBJ1-5; D gene uncertain. This CDR3 contains 16 residues. Germline lookup yields CDR1 LNHDA and CDR2 SQIVND (reference sequence). The V end was cut by 5 bases, the J end by 1 base, with 15 bases between. The CDR3 is CASSSWEPMSNQPQHF. The DNA of the CDR3 is TGTGCCAGTAGTTCGTGGGAACCCATGAGCAATCAGCCCCAGCATTTT.

This clonotype was recorded a few times. This chain uses TRBV20-1 with TRBJ1-4, with 8 positions matching TRBD1. Per the germline V gene, CDR1 is DFQATT and CDR2 is SNEGSKA (reference sequence). V shed 6 bases and J 0 bases; nucleotides not matched to a gene: 6. The length of the CDR3 is 15 residues. This CDR3 is CSAPGQAATNEKLFF. CDR3 DNA sequence: TGCAGTGCCCCGGGACAGGCTGCAACTAATGAAAAACTGTTTTTT.